These 29 T cell receptor beta chains came from one sample sequenced in a study of T cell responses to AZD1222 COVID-19 vaccine. Clones were read by immunoSEQ multiplex PCR, and TCRdb kept only the in-frame ones, dropping some. This sample carries about 93,000 clones, about 86% of them seen once, and the ten largest clones take around 5.9%. Specimen: peripheral blood, collected on day 0 of AZD1222 vaccination. The origin of the receptors is an adult in good health.

The V gene is TRBV7-8, the J gene TRBJ2-3; 12 bases are a match to TRBD2. CDR3 length: 16 amino acids. Germline CDR1 reads SGHVS; CDR2 reads FQNEAQ. The J segment lost 5 bases and the V segment lost 5 bases, leaving 8 bases of the junction unmatched. CDR3 nucleotides: TGTGCCAGCAGCCCCCGACTAGCGGGAGCGTTAGATACGCAGTATTTT. Residues: CASSPRLAGALDTQYF.

This clone was seen only once. This sequence joins TRBV19 and TRBJ1-6; D gene uncertain. The length of the CDR3 is 15 residues. Trimming cost V 4 bases and J 8 bases, with 15 bases left between them. Germline CDR1 reads LNHDA; CDR2 reads SQIVND (reference sequence). The CDR3 loop reads CASSTGSGGDSPLHF. The CDR3 region has the DNA TGTGCCAGTAGTACGGGGTCGGGCGGCGATTCACCCCTCCACTTT.

V usage is TRBV4-2 and J usage is TRBJ2-3; 7 bases fit TRBD2. The CDR3 has 18 amino acids. The germline gives CDR1 LGHNA, CDR2 YNFKEQ. V shed 4 bases and J 0 bases; nucleotides not matched to a gene: 13. The CDR3 protein is CASSPGRTSPTSTDTQYF. CDR3 DNA sequence: TGTGCCAGCAGCCCCGGGAGGACTAGTCCAACTAGCACAGATACGCAGTATTTT.

The rearrangement uses TRBV3-1 (or the pseudogene TRBV3-2) and TRBJ2-5, with 14 positions matching TRBD2. This CDR3 has 17 amino acids. CDR1 is LGHDT and CDR2 is YNNKEL in the germline V gene (reference sequence). Trimming removed 6 bases from V and 4 bases from J; junction bases left unmatched: 10. The chain's CDR3 is CASSRGLAGAGGETQYF. The CDR3 region has the DNA TGTGCCAGCAGTCGGGGACTAGCGGGGGCCGGCGGAGAGACCCAGTACTTC.

This sequence joins TRBV7-2 and TRBJ2-7; 9 bases align to TRBD2. This CDR3 has 13 amino acids. Germline V gives CDR1 SGHTA, CDR2 FQGNSA. With V trimmed by 5 bases and J by 3 bases, 2 bases remained unmatched. The chain's CDR3 is CASSLTSGYEQYF. CDR3 DNA sequence: TGTGCCAGCAGCCTGACTAGCGGCTACGAGCAGTACTTC.

This clone was observed a few times. V is TRBV27 and J is TRBJ1-5; no clear D. Germline CDR1 MNHEY, CDR2 SMNVEV (reference sequence). Trimming left V 8 bases short and J 0 bases short, with 11 bases between. CDR3 length: 14 amino acids. CDR3 sequence reads: CASGLGVSNQPQHF. CDR3 nucleotide sequence: TGTGCCAGCGGACTCGGGGTTAGCAATCAGCCCCAGCATTTT.

The rearrangement joins TRBV6-5 to TRBJ2-7, with D perhaps matching TRBD2 (6 bases). The CDR3 consists of 15 residues. Germline V gene lookup returns CDR1 MNHEY and CDR2 SVGAGI. Trimming left V 6 bases short and J 0 bases short, with 15 bases between. CDR3 protein: CASRILARSSYEQYF. CDR3 nucleotide sequence: TGTGCCAGCAGAATACTAGCCAGGAGCTCCTACGAGCAGTACTTC.

The chain uses TRBV29-1 and TRBJ2-4; no definite D call. The germline V and J ends were trimmed by 7 bases and 5 bases, with 9 bases remaining between them. Germline CDR1 is SQVTM and CDR2 is ANQGSEA. The length of the CDR3 is 11 residues. CDR3 region: CSAGRENIQYF. The DNA for the CDR3 is TGCAGCGCAGGACGGGAAAACATTCAGTACTTC.

This chain connects TRBV2 to TRBJ1-2; 8 bases line up with TRBD1. The CDR3 is made up of 14 amino acids. With V trimmed by 8 bases and J by 3 bases, 8 bases remained unmatched. Per germline, CDR1 SNHLY and CDR2 FYNNEI. CDR3 region: CASGRDRSDYGYTF. The CDR3 bases are TGTGCCAGCGGCCGGGACAGGAGCGACTATGGCTACACCTTC.

CDR3 region: CASSQGNTGELFF. The DNA for the CDR3 is TGTGCCAGCTCACAGGGTAACACCGGGGAGCTGTTTTTT. This chain connects TRBV18 to TRBJ2-2; D unresolved. V lost 4 bases and J lost 2, with 5 bases in between. The CDR3 contains 13 residues. The V gene's germline CDR1 is KGHSH and CDR2 LQKENI.

The count of this clone is one. This chain connects TRBV27 to TRBJ1-5; the match to TRBD1 covers 8 bases. Germline loops: CDR1 MNHEY, CDR2 SMNVEV (reference sequence). V trimming: 5 bases; J trimming: 6 bases; junction bases outside the gene matches: 9. The CDR3 spans 15 residues. The CDR3 spells CASSEYRGMVQPQHF. CDR3 in DNA: TGTGCCAGCAGTGAATACAGGGGGATGGTTCAGCCCCAGCATTTT.

This chain links TRBV4-2 with TRBJ1-2; 8 nucleotides match TRBD1. The CDR3 is 17 amino acids. Losses at the gene ends were 0 bases for V and 2 bases for J; bases not matched to a gene: 8. CDR1 and CDR2 from the germline V gene are LGHNA and YNFKEQ. CDR3 DNA: TGTGCCAGCAGCCAAGATTTACAGGGGGTGCGGAACTATGGCTACACCTTC. Residues: CASSQDLQGVRNYGYTF.

The chain combines TRBV4-1 with TRBJ1-6, with D uncertain. The CDR3 is 16 residues long. Between the trimmed V and J ends, which lost 0 bases and 1 base, there was a span of 7 bases. Germline CDR1 is MGHRA and CDR2 is YSYEKL. CDR3 in amino acids: CASSQDSGSYNSPLHF. In nucleotides, the CDR3 is TGCGCCAGCAGCCAAGATTCGGGGTCCTATAATTCACCCCTCCACTTT.

V gene TRBV15 combines with J gene TRBJ2-7; 10 bases line up with TRBD2. The ends lost 3 bases at V and 0 bases at J; junction bases unmatched: 11. This CDR3 is built from 18 residues. Germline V CDR1 and CDR2: LNHNV, YYDKDF (reference sequence). In nucleotides, the CDR3 is TGTGCCACCAGCAGGTTATCCCGACTAGCGGGTAGCTCCTACGAGCAGTACTTC. This sequence encodes CATSRLSRLAGSSYEQYF.

The V gene is TRBV5-6, the J gene TRBJ2-7, with TRBD1 identical over 7 bases. The CDR3 consists of 12 residues. V shed 3 bases, J shed 4 bases, and the junction held 1 base outside the gene matches. Germline CDR1 SGHDT, CDR2 YYEEEE. CDR3 in DNA: TGTGCCAGCAGCTGGGGACAGTACGAGCAGTACTTC. This codes for CASSWGQYEQYF. Together with reference TRBV5-6 and TRBJ2-7, the CDR3 gives the full variable domain: DAGVTQSPTHLIKTRGQQVTLRCSPKSGHDTVSWYQQALGQGPQFIFQYYEEEERQRGNFPDRFSGHQFPNYSSELNVNALLLGDSALYLCASSWGQYEQYFGPGTRLTVT.

The gene calls are TRBV10-2 and TRBJ2-7; TRBD1 matches at 7 bases. V was clipped by 5 bases and J by 7 bases; unmatched bases: 5. Per the germline V gene, CDR1 is WSHSY and CDR2 is SAAADI. The CDR3 is 12 amino acids. The CDR3: CASSRPGGEQYF. The CDR3 DNA reads as TGCGCCAGCAGTCGCCCAGGGGGTGAGCAGTACTTC.

This chain joins TRBV5-5 and TRBJ2-1, with 8 bases fitting TRBD1. Germline V gene data show CDR1 as SGHKS and CDR2 as YYEKEE (reference sequence). CDR3 length: 16 amino acids. The V segment lost 4 bases and the J segment 1 base; nucleotides outside the gene matches: 7. The CDR3 DNA sequence: TGTGCCAGCAGCCCCCAGGGGGCCGTGTCCTACAATGAGCAGTTCTTC. It is translated as CASSPQGAVSYNEQFF.

The rearrangement links TRBV19 to TRBJ1-5; the D is unclear. This CDR3 has 13 amino acids. V was pared by 7 bases and J by 4 bases, with 11 bases between. Germline V gene data show CDR1 as LNHDA and CDR2 as SQIVND (reference sequence). The CDR3 reads CASTQSLNQPQHF. DNA for the CDR3: TGTGCCAGTACACAGTCTCTTAATCAGCCCCAGCATTTT.

CDR3 protein: CASTTLAGGYGNTIYF. The DNA for the CDR3 is TGTGCCAGCACCACACTGGCCGGCGGGTACGGAAACACCATATATTTT. V is TRBV27 and J is TRBJ1-3; D remains ambiguous. This CDR3 comprises 16 residues. Between the trimmed V and J ends, which lost 7 bases and 4 bases, there was a span of 20 bases. CDR1 MNHEY and CDR2 SMNVEV come from the germline V gene (reference sequence).

This clone was recorded once. The chain recombines TRBV7-2 with TRBJ2-2, with D possibly called TRBD1 or TRBD2 (5 bases each). From germline, CDR1 is SGHTA and CDR2 FQGNSA. The V gene lost 5 bases and the J gene lost 0 bases, with 13 bases spanning the gap. This CDR3 region has 16 residues. The CDR3 DNA reads TGTGCCAGCAGCCCCCGGGGCGGAACGAACACCGGGGAGCTGTTTTTT. Residues: CASSPRGGTNTGELFF.

The chain combines TRBV5-4 with TRBJ1-1, with unresolved D. Trimming cost V 3 bases and J 7 bases, with 19 bases left between them. Germline loops: CDR1 SGHNT, CDR2 YYREEE (reference sequence). The CDR3 covers 15 residues. The CDR3 region is CASSSGGQKVHEAFF. The CDR3 nucleotides are TGTGCCAGCAGCTCCGGTGGGCAGAAGGTCCATGAAGCTTTCTTT.

The chain couples TRBV4-1 to TRBJ1-2, with 7 bases fitting TRBD1. This CDR3 is built from 14 residues. Trimming at V came to 2 bases and at J to 4 bases, leaving 4 bases not matched to a gene. Germline V gives CDR1 MGHRA, CDR2 YSYEKL. CDR3 amino acids: CASSQPGTVYGYTF. CDR3 coding DNA: TGCGCCAGCAGCCAACCCGGGACAGTCTATGGCTACACCTTC.

This rearrangement joins TRBV14 to TRBJ1-2; unclear D gene. There are 12 residues in the CDR3. V lost 3 bases to trimming and J lost 8 bases, with 10 bases between them. Per germline, CDR1 SGHDN and CDR2 FVKESK. The CDR3: CASSQGYMGYTF. The CDR3 bases are TGTGCCAGCAGCCAGGGCTATATGGGCTACACCTTC. The full variable domain, with the rest looked up from reference TRBV14 and TRBJ1-2, is EAGVTQFPSHSVIEKGQTVTLRCDPISGHDNLYWYRRVMGKEIKFLLHFVKESKQDESGMPNNRFLAERTGGTYSTLKVQPAELEDSGVYFCASSQGYMGYTFGSGTRLTVV.

The rearrangement links TRBV2 to TRBJ2-6; D call uncertain. Trimming removed 3 bases at V and 0 bases at J, with 6 bases between. The germline V gene has CDR1 SNHLY and CDR2 FYNNEI. The CDR3 is 15 residues long. CDR3 sequence (DNA): TGTGCCAGCAGTGACTGGGGCTCTGGGGCCAACGTCCTGACTTTC. Its translation: CASSDWGSGANVLTF.

The chain uses TRBV5-1 and TRBJ2-1; D is unclear. The germline V gene encodes CDR1 SGHRS and CDR2 YFSETQ. The CDR3 is 16 residues long. The germline V and J ends were trimmed by 0 bases and 0 bases, with 10 bases remaining between them. The CDR3 DNA is TGCGCCAGCAGCTTGGACCAGGCGAGCTCCTACAATGAGCAGTTCTTC. Amino acids: CASSLDQASSYNEQFF. Filled out from reference TRBV5-1 and TRBJ2-1, the complete variable domain reads KAGVTQTPRYLIKTRGQQVTLSCSPISGHRSVSWYQQTPGQGLQFLFEYFSETQRNKGNFPGRFSGRQFSNSRSEMNVSTLELGDSALYLCASSLDQASSYNEQFFGPGTRLTVL.

The genes are TRBV27 and TRBJ2-1; D is ambiguous. Trimming took 3 bases from V and 8 from J, leaving 17 bases between them. CDR3 length equals 15 residues. In germline, CDR1 is MNHEY, CDR2 SMNVEV (reference sequence). DNA of the CDR3: TGTGCCAGCAGTTTGTCCCTCCTTCCCGGCGATGAGCAGTTCTTC. Translation: CASSLSLLPGDEQFF.

This clone has a handful of counts. The chain combines TRBV4-3 with TRBJ1-1; maybe TRBD1 (6 bases). The germline V gene has CDR1 LGHNA and CDR2 YSLEER. Trimming pared 0 bases from V and 1 base from J, leaving 6 bases between. This CDR3 region has 14 residues. In DNA, the CDR3 is TGCGCCAGCAGCCAAGAACAGGGGAACACTGAAGCTTTCTTT. Protein sequence: CASSQEQGNTEAFF.

The chain carries TRBV19 and TRBJ1-1; D not certain. Trimming removed 7 bases from V and 3 bases from J, with 12 bases in between. The CDR3 has 13 residues. Germline lookup yields CDR1 LNHDA and CDR2 SQIVND (reference sequence). The CDR3 sequence is CASTPMGYTEAFF. The CDR3 DNA reads as TGTGCCAGTACCCCGATGGGGTACACTGAAGCTTTCTTT. Combining the CDR3 with reference TRBV19 and TRBJ1-1 gives the whole variable domain DGGITQSPKYLFRKEGQNVTLSCEQNLNHDAMYWYRQDPGQGLRLIYYSQIVNDFQKGDIAEGYSVSREKKESFPLTVTSAQKNPTAFYLCASTPMGYTEAFFGQGTRLTVV.

The J gene is TRBJ2-5, the V gene TRBV5-1, with TRBD1 as a possible D gene (6 bases). Germline loops: CDR1 SGHRS, CDR2 YFSETQ. The CDR3 is 16 amino acids. V was pared by 2 bases and J by 4 bases, with 18 bases between. The CDR3: CASSLLSDRRGETQYF. For the CDR3, the DNA is TGCGCCAGCAGCTTACTCTCCGACAGGAGAGGAGAGACCCAGTACTTC.